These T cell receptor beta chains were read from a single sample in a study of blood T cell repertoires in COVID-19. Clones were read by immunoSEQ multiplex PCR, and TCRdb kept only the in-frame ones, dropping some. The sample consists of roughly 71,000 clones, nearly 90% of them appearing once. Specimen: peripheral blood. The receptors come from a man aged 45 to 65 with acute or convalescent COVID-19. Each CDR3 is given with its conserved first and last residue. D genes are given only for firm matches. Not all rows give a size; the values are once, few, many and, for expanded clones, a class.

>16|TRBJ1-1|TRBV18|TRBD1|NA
TGTGCCAGCTCACCCCGGACAGGGTACATGAACACTGAAGCTTTCTTT
CASSPRTGYMNTEAFF
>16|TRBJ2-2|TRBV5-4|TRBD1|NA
TGTGCCAGCAGCCCTCGAAACAGGGGGCTGACCGGGGAGCTGTTTTTT
CASSPRNRGLTGELFF
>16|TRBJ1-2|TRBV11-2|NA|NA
TGTGCCAGCAGCTTCTCGGCAGGGGCAGCTAACTATGGCTACACCTTC
CASSFSAGAANYGYTF
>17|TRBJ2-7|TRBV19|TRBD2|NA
TGTGCCAGTAGTAAGACTAGCGGGGGGACACTTTCTTACGAGCAGTACTTC
CASSKTSGGTLSYEQYF
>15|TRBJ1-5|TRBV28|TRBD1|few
TGTGCCAGCAGCCTAGACAGGGGCCCGAGCCAGCCCCAGCATTTT
CASSLDRGPSQPQHF
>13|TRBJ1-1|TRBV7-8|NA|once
TGTGCCAGCAGCTTGGGAGGGGTCACTGAAGCTTTCTTT
CASSLGGVTEAFF
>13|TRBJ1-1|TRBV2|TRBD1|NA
TGTGCCAGCATCCCGGGACAGGGGGTTGGAGCTTTCTTT
CASIPGQGVGAFF
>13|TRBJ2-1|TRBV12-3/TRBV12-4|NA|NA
TGTGCCAGCAGCCCTGGGGGCGCTGGCGAGCAGTTCTTC
CASSPGGAGEQFF
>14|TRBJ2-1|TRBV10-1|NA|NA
TGCGCCAGCAGTGGTAGCGGACCCGTCAATGAGCAGTTCTTC
CASSGSGPVNEQFF
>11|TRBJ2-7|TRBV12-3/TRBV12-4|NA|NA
TGTGCCAGCAGTTTCAGGGCCGAGCAGTACTTC
CASSFRAEQYF
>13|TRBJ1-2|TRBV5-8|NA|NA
TGTGCCAGCAGCTTGCCAGCTAACTATGGCTACACCTTC
CASSLPANYGYTF
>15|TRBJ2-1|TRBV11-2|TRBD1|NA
TGTGCCAGCGGAAAAGGACAGGGCCCCTACAATGAGCAGTTCTTC
CASGKGQGPYNEQFF
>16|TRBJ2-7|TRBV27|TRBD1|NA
TGTGCCAGCAGTTTATTCTCCGACAGGGGTTTGGACGAGCAGTACTTC
CASSLFSDRGLDEQYF
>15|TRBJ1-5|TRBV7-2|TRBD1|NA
TGTGCCAGCAGCTTGGACAGGGATGTTTGGCAGCCCCAGCATTTT
CASSLDRDVWQPQHF
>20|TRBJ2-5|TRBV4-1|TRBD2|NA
TGCGCCAGCAGCCAAGATCGTGGTAGCGGGGGGTTACTGTACCAAGAGACCCAGTACTTC
CASSQDRGSGGLLYQETQYF
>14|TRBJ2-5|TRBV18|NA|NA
TGTGCCAGCTCACCACTAGCCAATGAAGAGACCCAGTACTTC
CASSPLANEETQYF
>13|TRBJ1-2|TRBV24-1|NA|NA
TGTGCCACCAGTGATACTCAGGGGTATGGCTACACCTTC
CATSDTQGYGYTF
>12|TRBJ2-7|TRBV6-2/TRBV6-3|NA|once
TGTGCCAGCACCCCGGACACCTACGAGCAGTACTTC
CASTPDTYEQYF
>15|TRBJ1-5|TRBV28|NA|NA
TGTGCCAGCTTTTCTATCAGGGTGGGCAATCAGCCCCAGCATTTT
CASFSIRVGNQPQHF
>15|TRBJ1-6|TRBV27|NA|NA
TGTGCCAGCAGTCCCACCCGGGAGTATAATTCACCCCTCCACTTT
CASSPTREYNSPLHF